This is a list of T cell receptor beta chains from one sample in a study of cytomegalovirus exposure and HLA in healthy donors. The assay was immunoSEQ multiplex PCR, and TCRdb's table has in-frame clones only and misses some. This sample's table reports approximately 50,000 clones. Sequenced input: PBMCs. Every receptor here comes from a male donor in good health and CMV-seronegative. CDR3s include the opening cysteine and the closing phenylalanine or tryptophan. The D gene is left open where the match is weak.

13 . TRBJ2-3 TRBV30 TGTGCCTGGAGTCAGACTAGTCCAGATACGCAGTATTTT CAWSQTSPDTQYF
14 . TRBJ1-2 TRBV30 TGTGCCTGGAGTGTGGGGGACTTGGAATATGGCTACACCTTC CAWSVGDLEYGYTF
15 TRBD1 TRBJ2-7 TRBV19 TGTGCCAGTGGTATACTCGGGGACAGGCCCAACGAGCAGTACTTC CASGILGDRPNEQYF
14 TRBD1 TRBJ2-7 TRBV6-5 TGTGCCAGCACTCCCGGGACAGGGTCCTACGAGCAGTACTTC CASTPGTGSYEQYF
14 . TRBJ2-7 TRBV7-9 TGTGCCAGCAGCCCCTGGCAGGGAACCTACGAGCAGTACTTC CASSPWQGTYEQYF
14 . TRBJ2-3 TRBV6-6 TGTGCCAGCAGTTTACCCACTCGGGGAGATACGCAGTATTTT CASSLPTRGDTQYF
14 TRBD1 TRBJ2-7 TRBV7-2 TGTGCCAGCAGCTTCAGACAGGGGACTGACGAGCAGTACTTC CASSFRQGTDEQYF
16 TRBD1 TRBJ1-2 TRBV4-1 TGCGCCAGCAGCCAAGGGAGCGGGACAGGGAAACCCGGCTACACCTTC CASSQGSGTGKPGYTF
16 TRBD1 TRBJ2-7 TRBV25-1 TGTGCCAGCAGTGAATCGAGGTGGGGACAGGGCCACGAGCAGTACTTC CASSESRWGQGHEQYF
15 TRBD2 TRBJ2-1 TRBV18 TGTGCCAGCTCAGCTAGCGGGGGCTCCTACAATGAGCAGTTCTTC CASSASGGSYNEQFF
14 . TRBJ2-7 TRBV18 TGTGCCAGCTCACCACCCGACAGAGACTACGAGCAGTACTTC CASSPPDRDYEQYF
12 . TRBJ2-3 TRBV9 TGTGCCAGCAGCGTTAACACAGATACGCAGTATTTT CASSVNTDTQYF
16 TRBD1 TRBJ1-2 TRBV6-6 TGTGCCAGCAGTTACATTAAGTCGGGACAGTCCCATGGCTACACCTTC CASSYIKSGQSHGYTF
16 . TRBJ2-3 TRBV21-1 TGTGCCAGCAGCCACCGGACAGTGCTTAGCACAGATACGCAGTATTTT CASSHRTVLSTDTQYF
17 . TRBJ2-4 TRBV18 TGTGCCAGCTCACCACGAGAAGACAGGCTAGCCAAAAACATTCAGTACTTC CASSPREDRLAKNIQYF
13 . TRBJ2-5 TRBV6-6 TGTGCCACCGTGGGCCGACCCTTAGGGACCCAGTACTTC CATVGRPLGTQYF
16 TRBD2 TRBJ2-2 TRBV6-5 TGTGCCAGCAGTTGGGGCGGGGGGGCCATCGCCGGGGAGCTGTTTTTT CASSWGGGAIAGELFF
16 TRBD1 TRBJ2-7 TRBV5-6 TGTGCCAGCAACCATTTCCGCACGGGACAGAAATACGAGCAGTACTTC CASNHFRTGQKYEQYF
13 TRBD2 TRBJ2-7 TRBV7-2 TGTGCCAGCAGCCTTCTTAGCGGGGGGCTTTTGTACTTC CASSLLSGGLLYF
14 . TRBJ2-5 TRBV19 TGTGCCAGTCGCGGCGGGGGCAGGATGGAGGCCCAGTACTTC CASRGGGRMEAQYF
17 TRBD2 TRBJ2-1 TRBV12-5 TGTGCTAGTGGTTTGGTACATTTAGCGGGGGGAGGCAATGAGCAGTTCTTC CASGLVHLAGGGNEQFF
15 TRBD1 TRBJ2-7 TRBV19 TGTGCCAGTAATCAACAGGGGGCGCGCTTCCACGAGCAGTACTTC CASNQQGARFHEQYF
14 . TRBJ2-5 TRBV6-5 TGTGCCAGCAGGCCCGGACACTACGACGTGACCCAGTACTTC CASRPGHYDVTQYF
14 . TRBJ2-2 TRBV5-1 TGCGCCGGAGGGACAGACTCGAACACCGGGGAGCTGTTTTTT CAGGTDSNTGELFF
16 . TRBJ2-7 TRBV18 TGTGCCAGCTCACCACCAGGGGTTCCCACTATTGGCGAGCAGTACTTC CASSPPGVPTIGEQYF
18 . TRBJ2-2 TRBV18 TGTGCCAGCTCACCACGAGCAGACACCCGTGCGAACACCGGGGAGCTGTTTTTT CASSPRADTRANTGELFF
18 . TRBJ2-1 TRBV9 TGTGCCAGCAGCGTACAAAGGGGGGGGCAGGGGACCTACAATGAGCAGTTCTTC CASSVQRGGQGTYNEQFF
13 . TRBJ1-2 TRBV25-1 TGTGCCAGCAGTGAAATGATGTCTATCGGCTACACCTTC CASSEMMSIGYTF
15 TRBD1 TRBJ1-2 TRBV7-9 TGTGCCAGCAGCTTAGCGGGACAGGGGTCAAATGGCTACACCTTC CASSLAGQGSNGYTF
17 . TRBJ2-3 TRBV4-3 TGCGCCAGCAGCCGAGCCTTCGCTAGGAGAGACACAGATACGCAGTATTTT CASSRAFARRDTDTQYF
15 . TRBJ2-3 TRBV7-2 TGTGCCAGCAGCCTCAGGGCCTCAAGCACAGATACGCAGTATTTT CASSLRASSTDTQYF
15 TRBD2 TRBJ2-7 TRBV5-1 TGCGCCAGCAGACCAGGACTAGCGGGGACCTACGAGCAGTACTTC CASRPGLAGTYEQYF
15 . TRBJ2-3 TRBV30 TGTGCCTGGAGTGTAATGGGCCCGAGCACAGATACGCAGTATTTT CAWSVMGPSTDTQYF
14 TRBD1 TRBJ1-2 TRBV18 TGTGCCAGCTCACCAGGGACAGACAACTATGGCTACACCTTC CASSPGTDNYGYTF
11 . TRBJ1-1 TRBV27 TGTGCCACCCGACAGAACACTGAAGCTTTCTTT CATRQNTEAFF
13 TRBD1 TRBJ2-7 TRBV5-6 TGTGCCAGCAGTTGGGGACAGGCCCACGAGCAGTACTTC CASSWGQAHEQYF
16 TRBD1 TRBJ1-6 TRBV19 TGTGCCAGTAGTATCTCCACCGGACAGGGATTTTCACCCCTCCACTTT CASSISTGQGFSPLHF
18 . TRBJ1-6 TRBV30 TGTGCCTGGAGTCCCAAAGGGAGGCAGGGACCCTATAATTCACCCCTCCACTTT CAWSPKGRQGPYNSPLHF
15 . TRBJ2-7 TRBV29-1 TGCAGCGTTGGAGCTCCCCCCGATAAGTCCTACGAGCAGTACTTC CSVGAPPDKSYEQYF
13 TRBD1 TRBJ1-1 TRBV29-1 TGCAGCGTTGAAGATCGACAGGGAGTTGAGGCTTTCTTT CSVEDRQGVEAFF
13 . TRBJ1-1 TRBV5-6 TGTGCCAGCACCTCGACTGGGAACACTGAAGCTTTCTTT CASTSTGNTEAFF
14 . TRBJ2-7 TRBV7-2 TGTGCCAGCAGCTTAGTGACAGACACCTACGAGCAGTACTTC CASSLVTDTYEQYF
12 . TRBJ2-2 TRBV25-1 TGTGCCAGCAGCGTTTTTTCCGGGGAGCTGTTTTTT CASSVFSGELFF
17 . TRBJ1-5 TRBV4-2 TGTGCCAGCAGCCAAGATTTTGGCAGGGTGAGGAATCAGCCCCAGCATTTT CASSQDFGRVRNQPQHF
15 . TRBJ1-2 TRBV5-1 TGCGCCAGCAGCTTTACCGGGAGTCCCAACTATGGCTACACCTTC CASSFTGSPNYGYTF
14 . TRBJ2-7 TRBV4-1 TGCGCCAGCAGCCAAGATAACAGGGCTTACGAGCAGTACTTC CASSQDNRAYEQYF
17 TRBD2 TRBJ2-5 TRBV13 TGTGCCAGCAGCCTCACGCTAGCGGGGGGTTCACAAGAGACCCAGTACTTC CASSLTLAGGSQETQYF
14 . TRBJ2-7 TRBV4-1 TGCGCCAGCAGCCAAGGGAGAGATACCTACGAGCAGTACTTC CASSQGRDTYEQYF
15 TRBD1 TRBJ1-2 TRBV5-1 TGCGCCAGCAGTGTAGGACAGGGGGATAAGGTTGGCTACACCTTC CASSVGQGDKVGYTF
12 . TRBJ1-4 TRBV4-1 TGCGCCAGCAGCCACGGCGGTGAAAAACTGTTTTTT CASSHGGEKLFF
15 TRBD1 TRBJ1-3 TRBV6-5 TGTGCCAGCAGTGGAACAGGGGTGAGGGGAAACACCATATATTTT CASSGTGVRGNTIYF
15 TRBD2 TRBJ2-5 TRBV25-1 TGTGCCAGCAGTCCCGGGACTAGCGGGGGTGAGACCCAGTACTTC CASSPGTSGGETQYF
16 TRBD1 TRBJ2-1 TRBV19 TGTGCCAGTAGTACTAAACGGGACAGGGCCTACAATGAGCAGTTCTTC CASSTKRDRAYNEQFF